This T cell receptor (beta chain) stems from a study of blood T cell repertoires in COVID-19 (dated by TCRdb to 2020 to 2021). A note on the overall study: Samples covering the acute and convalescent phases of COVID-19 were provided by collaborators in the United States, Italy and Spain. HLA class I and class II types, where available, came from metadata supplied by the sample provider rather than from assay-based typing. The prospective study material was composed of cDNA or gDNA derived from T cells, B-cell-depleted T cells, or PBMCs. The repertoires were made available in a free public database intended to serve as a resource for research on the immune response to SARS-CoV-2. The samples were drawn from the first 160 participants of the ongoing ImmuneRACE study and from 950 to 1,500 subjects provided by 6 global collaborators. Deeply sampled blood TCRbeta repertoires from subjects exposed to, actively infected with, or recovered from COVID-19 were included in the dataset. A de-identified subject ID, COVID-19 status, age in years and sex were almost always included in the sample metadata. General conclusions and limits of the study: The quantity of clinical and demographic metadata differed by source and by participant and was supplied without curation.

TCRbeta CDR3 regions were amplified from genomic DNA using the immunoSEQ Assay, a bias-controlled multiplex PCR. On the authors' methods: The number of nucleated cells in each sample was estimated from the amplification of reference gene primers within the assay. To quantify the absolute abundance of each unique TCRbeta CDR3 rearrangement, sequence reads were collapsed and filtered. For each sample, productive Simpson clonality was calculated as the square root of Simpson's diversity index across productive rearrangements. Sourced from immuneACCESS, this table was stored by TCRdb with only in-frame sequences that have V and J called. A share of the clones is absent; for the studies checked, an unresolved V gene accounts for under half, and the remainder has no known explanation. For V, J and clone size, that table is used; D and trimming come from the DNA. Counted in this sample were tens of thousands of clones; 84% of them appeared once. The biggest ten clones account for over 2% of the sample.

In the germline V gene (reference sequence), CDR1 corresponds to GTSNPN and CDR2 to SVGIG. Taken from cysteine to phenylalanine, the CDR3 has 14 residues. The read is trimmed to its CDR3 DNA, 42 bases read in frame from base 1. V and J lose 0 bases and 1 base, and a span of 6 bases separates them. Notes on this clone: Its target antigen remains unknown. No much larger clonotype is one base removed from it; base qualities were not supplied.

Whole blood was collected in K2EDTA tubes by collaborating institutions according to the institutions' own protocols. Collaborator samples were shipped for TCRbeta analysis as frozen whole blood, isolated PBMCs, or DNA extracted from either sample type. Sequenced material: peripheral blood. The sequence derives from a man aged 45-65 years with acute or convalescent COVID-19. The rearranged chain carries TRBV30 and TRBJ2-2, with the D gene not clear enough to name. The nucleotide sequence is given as TGTGCCTGGAGTGTTTCCATGAACACCGGGGAGCTGTTTTTT. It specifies CAWSVSMNTGELFF.